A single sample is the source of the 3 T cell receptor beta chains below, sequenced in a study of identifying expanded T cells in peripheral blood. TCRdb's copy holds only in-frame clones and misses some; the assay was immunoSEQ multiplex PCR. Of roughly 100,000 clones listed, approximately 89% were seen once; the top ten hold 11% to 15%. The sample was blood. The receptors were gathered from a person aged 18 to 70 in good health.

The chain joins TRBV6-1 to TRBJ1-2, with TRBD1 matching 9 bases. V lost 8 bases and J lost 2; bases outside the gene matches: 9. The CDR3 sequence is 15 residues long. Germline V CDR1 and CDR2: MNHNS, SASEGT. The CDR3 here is CASRGDTGGNYGYTF. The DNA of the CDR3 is TGTGCCAGCCGAGGGGATACAGGGGGCAACTATGGCTACACCTTC.

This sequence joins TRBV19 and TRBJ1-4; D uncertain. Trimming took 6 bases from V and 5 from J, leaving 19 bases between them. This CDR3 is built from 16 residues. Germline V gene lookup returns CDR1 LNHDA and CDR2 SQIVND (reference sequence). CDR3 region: CASSHWIQNSNEKLFF. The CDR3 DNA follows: TGTGCCAGTAGCCACTGGATACAAAACTCCAATGAAAAACTGTTTTTT.

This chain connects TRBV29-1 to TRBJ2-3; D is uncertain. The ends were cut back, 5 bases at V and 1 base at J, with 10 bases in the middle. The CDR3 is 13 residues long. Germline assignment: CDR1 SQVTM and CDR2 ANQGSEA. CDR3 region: CSVNSGGTDTQYF. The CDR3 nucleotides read TGCAGCGTTAACAGTGGTGGCACAGATACGCAGTATTTT.